These 26 T cell receptor beta chains were sequenced from one sample in a study of graft-versus-host responses after intestinal transplantation. Their recognized antigens are unknown. Repertoires were generated with immunoSEQ multiplex PCR, while TCRdb's copy carries only in-frame clones and drops some. The table has tens of thousands of clones, about 94% seen once. Sequenced here: unstimulated CD4+ T cells sorted from spleen or lymph node cells, sampled before transplant. The source of these receptors is a human donor who was the organ donor for an intestinal transplant.

The chain couples TRBV25-1 to TRBJ2-7; TRBD1 matches 11 bases. Germline-derived CDR1 and CDR2 are MGHDK and SYGVNS. The length of the CDR3 is 15 residues. V lost 6 bases and J lost 7; bases outside the gene matches: 11. The CDR3 nucleotides read TGTGCCAGCAGCCTAGGGGGACAGGGGGTAGGGGAGCAGTACTTC. This gives the protein CASSLGGQGVGEQYF.

This chain connects TRBV9 to TRBJ2-3, with 10 bases fitting TRBD1. This CDR3 is built from 16 residues. Germline V lookup: CDR1 SGDLS, CDR2 YYNGEE. V trimming: 3 bases; J trimming: 0 bases; junction bases outside the gene matches: 4. The CDR3 sequence is CASSGQGATSTDTQYF. CDR3 nucleotides: TGTGCCAGCAGCGGACAGGGGGCTACTAGCACAGATACGCAGTATTTT.

V usage is TRBV19 and J usage is TRBJ1-2; no clear D. Germline V gives CDR1 LNHDA, CDR2 SQIVND (reference sequence). The CDR3 contains 11 residues. V was clipped by 3 bases and J by 8 bases, with 7 bases between them. CDR3 protein: CASSIGLGYTF. The CDR3 nucleotides read TGTGCCAGTAGTATTGGTCTGGGCTACACCTTC.

The V gene is TRBV28, the J gene TRBJ1-6, with no clear D. Germline V gene lookup returns CDR1 MDHEN and CDR2 SYDVKM. The V end was cut by 5 bases, the J end by 3 bases, with 2 bases between. This CDR3 is 12 amino acids long. CDR3 protein: CASSLYNSPLHF. The CDR3 DNA reads TGTGCCAGCAGTCTCTATAATTCACCCCTCCACTTT.

The chain is built from TRBV7-3 and TRBJ2-1; D is possibly TRBD1 (6 bases). CDR3 size: 15 residues. Deletions cut 1 base from V and 7 bases from J, with 14 bases between. Germline CDR1 reads SGHTA; CDR2 reads FQGTGA. The CDR3 nucleotides read TGTGCCAGCAGCTTAAGACAGGTTCAGATAAATGAGCAGTTCTTC. Residues: CASSLRQVQINEQFF.

This clone has a single count. The chain is built from TRBV2 and TRBJ1-5, with 8 bases matching TRBD1. The CDR3 consists of 15 residues. CDR1 SNHLY and CDR2 FYNNEI come from the germline V gene. After removal of 5 bases from V and 1 base from J, the junction contained 4 bases not matched to a gene. CDR3 loop: CASSSQGASNQPQHF. The CDR3 region has the DNA TGTGCCAGCAGTTCGCAGGGGGCGAGCAATCAGCCCCAGCATTTT.

This rearrangement joins TRBV2 to TRBJ1-1; no reliable D call. In germline, CDR1 is SNHLY, CDR2 FYNNEI. The CDR3 consists of 11 residues. V was trimmed by 4 bases and J by 1 base, leaving 1 base between them. The CDR3 region is CASSANTEAFF. The DNA of the CDR3 is TGTGCCAGCAGTGCGAACACTGAAGCTTTCTTT.

The V gene is TRBV30, the J gene TRBJ1-6; D unclear. The CDR3 extends over 15 amino acids. V gave up 8 bases and J gave up 7 bases, with 21 bases separating them. CDR1 and CDR2 from the germline V gene are GTSNPN and SVGIG (reference sequence). The CDR3 sequence: CAHKLNPGLNSPLHF. CDR3 nucleotide sequence: TGTGCCCACAAACTGAACCCGGGATTAAATTCACCCCTCCACTTT. Full variable domain (outside the CDR3, taken from reference TRBV30 and TRBJ1-6): SQTIHQWPATLVQPVGSPLSLECTVEGTSNPNLYWYRQAAGRGLQLLFYSVGIGQISSEVPQNLSASRPQDRQFILSSKKLLLSDSGFYLCAHKLNPGLNSPLHFGNGTRLTVT.

This chain links TRBV7-2 with TRBJ1-1; D gene uncertain. Germline-derived CDR1 and CDR2 are SGHTA and FQGNSA. This CDR3 spans 13 amino acids. Trimming removed 1 base from V and 1 base from J, with 4 bases in between. DNA for the CDR3: TGTGCCAGCAGCTTAGAACAGAACACTGAAGCTTTCTTT. Translation: CASSLEQNTEAFF.

The chain uses TRBV13 and TRBJ1-2; D is uncertain. The germline gives CDR1 PRHDT, CDR2 FYEKMQ (reference sequence). With 0 bases removed from V and 1 base from J, the gap between germline ends came to 0 bases. The CDR3 consists of 12 residues. CDR3 sequence (DNA): TGTGCCAGCAGCTTAGGTAACTATGGCTACACCTTC. Translated, it gives CASSLGNYGYTF.

This clone has only one observation. The V gene is TRBV5-1, the J gene TRBJ2-7; TRBD1 aligns across 9 bases. V gave up 4 bases and J gave up 2 bases; unmatched junction bases: 4. Germline assignment: CDR1 SGHRS and CDR2 YFSETQ. The CDR3 loop spans 14 amino acids. The CDR3 region has the DNA TGCGCCAGCAGCATAGGACAGGGGACCTACGAGCAGTACTTC. This translates into CASSIGQGTYEQYF. The variable domain in full, with the rest retrieved from reference TRBV5-1 and TRBJ2-7, is KAGVTQTPRYLIKTRGQQVTLSCSPISGHRSVSWYQQTPGQGLQFLFEYFSETQRNKGNFPGRFSGRQFSNSRSEMNVSTLELGDSALYLCASSIGQGTYEQYFGPGTRLTVT.

V usage is TRBV19 and J usage is TRBJ2-2; D call uncertain. The V gene's germline CDR1 is LNHDA and CDR2 SQIVND (reference sequence). This CDR3 has 15 amino acids. Deletions cut 6 bases from V and 0 bases from J, with 11 bases between. The CDR3 loop is CASSQKATNTGELFF. The CDR3 DNA reads TGTGCCAGTAGCCAGAAAGCAACGAACACCGGGGAGCTGTTTTTT.

The chain couples TRBV19 to TRBJ2-3, with 12 bases lining up with TRBD2. CDR1 and CDR2 (germline): LNHDA, SQIVND (reference sequence). This CDR3 contains 14 residues. Trimming took 6 bases from V and 4 from J; bases not matched to a gene: 2. CDR3 DNA: TGTGCCAGTAGCGGACTAGCGGGGTCAGATACGCAGTATTTT. Translation: CASSGLAGSDTQYF.

The chain links TRBV7-2 to TRBJ2-5, with TRBD1 as a possible D gene (5 bases). V dropped 4 bases and J dropped 5 bases, with 14 bases sitting between them. The length of the CDR3 is 14 residues. Germline CDR1 is SGHTA and CDR2 is FQGNSA. The CDR3 coding sequence is TGTGCCAGCAGCTCAATCGTAGGGGCTGAGACCCAGTACTTC. Translating gives CASSSIVGAETQYF.

In this sample, this clone turned up once. The chain carries TRBV18 and TRBJ2-5; D remains unclear. CDR1 and CDR2 (germline): KGHSH, LQKENI. CDR3 length: 12 residues. V lost 3 bases, J lost 3 bases, and 5 bases lay in between. The CDR3 nucleotides are TGTGCCAGCTCACCCCAGGAAGAGACCCAGTACTTC. It specifies CASSPQEETQYF.

This chain uses TRBV25-1 with TRBJ1-6, with D hard to call. Trimming removed 2 bases at V and 8 bases at J, with 10 bases between. The CDR3 loop spans 14 amino acids. The germline V gene encodes CDR1 MGHDK and CDR2 SYGVNS. CDR3 residues: CASSENGGYSPLHF. CDR3 nucleotide sequence: TGTGCCAGCAGTGAAAACGGAGGCTATTCACCCCTCCACTTT. The complete variable domain, with remaining parts taken from reference TRBV25-1 and TRBJ1-6, reads EADIYQTPRYLVIGTGKKITLECSQTMGHDKMYWYQQDPGMELHLIHYSYGVNSTEKGDLSSESTVSRIRTEHFPLTLESARPSHTSQYLCASSENGGYSPLHFGNGTRLTVT.

This chain joins TRBV7-9 and TRBJ2-7; 9 bases line up with TRBD1. V shed 2 bases, J shed 5 bases, and the junction held 4 bases outside the gene matches. CDR1 and CDR2 (germline): SEHNR, FQNEAQ (reference sequence). The CDR3 is 14 amino acids. This CDR3 reads CASSLWGQGDEQYF. The CDR3 DNA is TGTGCCAGCAGCTTATGGGGACAGGGCGACGAGCAGTACTTC.

This chain uses TRBV7-9 with TRBJ2-7, with 7 bases lining up with TRBD1. The CDR3 contains 13 residues. In germline, CDR1 is SEHNR, CDR2 FQNEAQ (reference sequence). V lost 5 bases to trimming and J lost 2 bases; unmatched junction nucleotides: 3. The CDR3 DNA reads TGTGCCAGCAGCCGGGGACAGACCTACGAGCAGTACTTC. Translating it yields CASSRGQTYEQYF.

The chain combines TRBV5-6 with TRBJ2-6; no clear D. V gave up 0 bases and J gave up 1 base, with 5 bases separating them. The germline CDR1 and CDR2 sequences are SGHDT and YYEEEE. CDR3 size: 15 residues. The CDR3 region has the DNA TGTGCCAGCAGCTTGGACTTGTCTGGGGCCAACGTCCTGACTTTC. Translation gives CASSLDLSGANVLTF. Complete variable domain (other parts from reference TRBV5-6 and TRBJ2-6): DAGVTQSPTHLIKTRGQQVTLRCSPKSGHDTVSWYQQALGQGPQFIFQYYEEEERQRGNFPDRFSGHQFPNYSSELNVNALLLGDSALYLCASSLDLSGANVLTFGAGSRLTVL.

This clone was recorded once. The V call is TRBV19, the J call TRBJ1-5; D uncertain. This CDR3 has 15 amino acids. CDR1 LNHDA and CDR2 SQIVND come from the germline V gene (reference sequence). Trimming stripped 3 bases from V and 0 bases from J, with 9 bases between. The CDR3 loop is CASSIAVYSNQPQHF. CDR3 nucleotides: TGTGCCAGTAGTATTGCGGTGTATAGCAATCAGCCCCAGCATTTT.

The chain joins TRBV5-1 to TRBJ2-7; no firm D call. In germline, CDR1 is SGHRS, CDR2 YFSETQ. The length of the CDR3 is 14 residues. V shed 4 bases and J shed 3 bases, with 14 bases lying between them. Written as DNA, the CDR3 is TGCGCCAGCAGCCAGTCGGCCGGATTCTACGAGCAGTACTTC. Protein: CASSQSAGFYEQYF.

This rearrangement joins TRBV18 to TRBJ2-7, with 8 bases lining up with TRBD1. Germline values: CDR1 KGHSH, CDR2 LQKENI. CDR3 length: 15 amino acids. Germline trimming cut 1 base from V and 4 bases from J; bases unmatched to any gene: 6. CDR3: CASSPLSRGLYEQYF. The CDR3 bases are TGTGCCAGCTCACCACTCTCCAGGGGGCTATACGAGCAGTACTTC.

Only a few counts were recorded for this clone. The V and J genes are TRBV5-4 and TRBJ1-3, with D perhaps matching TRBD1 (5 bases). V was pared by 5 bases and J by 3 bases, with 15 bases between. The CDR3 totals 15 residues. CDR1 and CDR2 from the germline V gene are SGHNT and YYREEE (reference sequence). CDR3 sequence: CASSGGGISGNTIYF. The CDR3 DNA reads TGTGCCAGCAGTGGCGGGGGGATAAGTGGAAACACCATATATTTT.

As DNA, the CDR3 is TGTGCCAGCAGAACCACCGCGGCATACGAGCAGTACTTC. Protein: CASRTTAAYEQYF. The chain employs TRBV6-1 and TRBJ2-7, with D unclear. Between the trimmed V and J ends, which lost 6 bases and 4 bases, there was a span of 13 bases. CDR1 and CDR2 from the germline V gene are MNHNS and SASEGT. The CDR3 is made up of 13 amino acids.

The genes are TRBV10-1 and TRBJ1-5; TRBD1 agrees at 10 bases. Losses at the gene ends were 10 bases for V and 8 bases for J; bases not matched to a gene: 14. Germline V gives CDR1 WNHNN, CDR2 SYGVQD (reference sequence). This CDR3 is 15 amino acids long. The CDR3 DNA is TGCGCCACCAAAACGGGACAGGGGATCGGGGAGCCCCAGCATTTT. The encoded protein is CATKTGQGIGEPQHF.

This clone was picked up one time. This rearrangement joins TRBV7-2 to TRBJ2-7, with 7 nucleotides matching TRBD2. This CDR3 region has 14 residues. Trimming at V came to 5 bases and at J to 13 bases, leaving 17 bases not matched to a gene. CDR1 SGHTA and CDR2 FQGNSA come from the germline V gene. CDR3 loop: CASSPRSLGGTAYF. The CDR3 DNA reads as TGTGCCAGCAGCCCGCGTAGTCTGGGGGGGACGGCTTACTTC. Looking up the rest from reference TRBV7-2 and TRBJ2-7 gives the full variable domain: GAGVSQSPSNKVTEKGKDVELRCDPISGHTALYWYRQSLGQGLEFLIYFQGNSAPDKSGLPSDRFSAERTGGSVSTLTIQRTQQEDSAVYLCASSPRSLGGTAYFGPGTRLTVT.